This T cell receptor beta chain was retrieved from a study of T cells in Graves' hyperthyroidism and ophthalmopathy (dated by TCRdb to about 2019). Study-wide context: A discovery cohort of approximately 97 patients, approximately 45 with Graves' ophthalmopathy and 55 to 60 with stable Graves' hyperthyroidism, was used to find distinguishing TCR V-J signatures. The study also compared thyroid tissue and blood T-cell repertoires from a handful of Graves' hyperthyroidism patients. An independent validation cohort of around 19 hyperthyroidism patients and 17 patients who later progressed to ophthalmopathy tested prospective prediction of ophthalmopathy. According to the paper, TCR Vbeta CDR3 sequencing was carried out on some 140 peripheral blood samples, which came from 40 to 45 ophthalmopathy, some 73 hyperthyroidism and roughly 17 progressor patients. The 95 to 100 discovery patients were randomly divided into training and test sets at a 7:3 ratio. Following sampling, methimazole starting at 30 mg daily was given to hyperthyroidism patients, and high-dose intravenous methylprednisolone was given to ophthalmopathy patients. Broader findings and caveats from the paper: No statistical method was used to set the sample size in advance, and investigators knew the group allocation. During validation, the model predicted progression to ophthalmopathy a median of about 6.5 months ahead of onset, with approximately 70% sensitivity and under 85% specificity. In cross-validation, a model built on a 13 V-J signature told ophthalmopathy apart from stable hyperthyroidism with approximately 90% sensitivity and around 84% specificity, and in testing the same model reached 80%/75%. Blood samples also contained most of the expanded thyroid clonotypes (frequency above 0.001), which suggests that blood repertoires may reflect thyroid immune responses.

V gives up 3 bases and J gives up 8 bases, and the segment between their germline ends measures 10 bases. From its cysteine to its phenylalanine, the CDR3 spans 11 amino acids. The kept DNA is CDR3 alone, 33 bases in frame from the first base. The germline V gene sets CDR1 to SQVTM and CDR2 to ANQGSEA. The TCR beta CDR3 regions were amplified from the RNA transcripts. For the first round of RT-PCR on the TCR CDR3, the HTBI primer set was used together with the Qiagen OneStep RT-PCR kit. Libraries were constructed in a second round of multiplex PCR, after which size selection and purification were performed. Paired-end sequencing of the libraries was performed with 100 bp reads on an Illumina HiSeq2000. For the original study's pipeline: Raw data were processed with SOAPnuke, discarding reads with adapters, uncalled bases, mean Phred below 15, or no exact constant-primer or identifier match. High-quality paired reads were merged using COPE v1.2.5, and each unique nucleotide sequence was defined as a clonotype. Clonotypes were aligned to IMGT TRBV, TRBD and TRBJ reference segments using MiTCR v1.1. Only V-J combinations with frequency above 0.0001, covering 99% to 99.2% of repertoires, were analysed. The TCS score was defined as F50 (clonal expansion) divided by E x V (chaos), with BLOSUM62-based TCRdist calculated between CDR3 peptides within each V-J. Welch's t-statistics and random forest reduced several hundred V-J features to some 14, which were used in a naive Bayes classifier (R e1071). TCRdb cleaned the public reads at Q25 with fastp, built clones with MiXCR and kept in-frame beta chains. Rows with one shared CDR3 protein collapse into an entry with the most common genes and DNA. TCRdb, not the authors, supplied the V and J calls. A total of approximately 560,000 distinct CDR3 sequences appear in this sample, about 45% of them only once. 8% to 8.5% of the sample is taken by the ten largest.

About this clonotype: It has no known antigen specificity. Per-nucleotide qualities are absent, and no much larger clonotype sits a single base away.

Graves' hyperthyroidism was defined as stable when no progression to ophthalmopathy occurred over 18 months of follow-up. Hyperthyroidism patients were aged 18 to 65 years and newly diagnosed, with disease duration of less than 2 months. The study excluded patients with uncontrolled infections, other autoimmune diseases, pregnancy or lactation. Diagnoses were established on the basis of clinical symptoms, serum thyroxine and TRAb, thyroid ultrasound, and orbital computed tomography. Total RNA was extracted with Trizol reagent, and quality was checked on an Agilent 2100 Bioanalyzer. The chain is encoded by TRBV29-1 joined to TRBJ1-1, with a tentative D gene TRBD1 over 5 matching bases. Sequencing input: peripheral blood or thyroid tissue (not recorded which). The clonotype comes from a woman younger than 30 with Graves' hyperthyroidism. Donor details come from another sample of the same person, matched by shared clones. CDR3 protein: CSVEETAEAFF. Here is the DNA: TGCAGCGTTGAGGAGACAGCCGAAGCTTTCTTT.